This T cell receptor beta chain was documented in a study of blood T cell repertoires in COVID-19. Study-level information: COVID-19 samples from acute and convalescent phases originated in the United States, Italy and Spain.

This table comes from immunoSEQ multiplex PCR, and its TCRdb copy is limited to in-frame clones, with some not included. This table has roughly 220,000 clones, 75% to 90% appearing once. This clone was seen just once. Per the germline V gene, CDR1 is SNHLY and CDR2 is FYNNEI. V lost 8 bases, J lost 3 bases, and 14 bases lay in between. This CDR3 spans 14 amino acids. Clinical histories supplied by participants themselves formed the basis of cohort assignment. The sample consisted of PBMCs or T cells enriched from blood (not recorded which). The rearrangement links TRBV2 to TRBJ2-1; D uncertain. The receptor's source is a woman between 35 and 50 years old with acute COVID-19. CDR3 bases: TGTGCCAGCGAAGAGAGTACAGTCTACAATGAGCAGTTCTTC. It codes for CASEESTVYNEQFF. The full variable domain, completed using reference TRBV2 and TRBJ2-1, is EPEVTQTPSHQVTQMGQEVILRCVPISNHLYFYWYRQILGQKVEFLVSFYNNEISEKSEIFDDQFSVERPDGSNFTLKIRSTKLEDSAMYFCASEESTVYNEQFFGPGTRLTVL.